The 29 T cell receptor beta chains given below trace back to one sample, sequenced in a study of cytomegalovirus exposure and HLA in healthy donors. Using immunoSEQ multiplex PCR, the repertoire was profiled, and TCRdb retains in-frame clones only, with some absent. The repertoire consists of over 60,000 clones, with approximately 95% occurring once and the leading ten covering approximately 3.5%. Specimen: PBMCs. The receptors were sampled from a young man in good health and CMV-seronegative.

This chain uses TRBV5-4 with TRBJ2-7, with TRBD2 as a possible D gene (6 bases). Germline V gene lookup returns CDR1 SGHNT and CDR2 YYREEE (reference sequence). V was clipped by 3 bases and J by 4 bases, with 17 bases between them. The CDR3 covers 15 residues. CDR3 residues: CASSSSKEGRYEQYF. The CDR3 bases are TGTGCCAGCAGCTCCTCCAAGGAGGGGCGGTACGAGCAGTACTTC.

The V and J genes are TRBV7-9 and TRBJ1-2; no clear D gene. The germline gives CDR1 SEHNR, CDR2 FQNEAQ (reference sequence). V lost 5 bases and J 6 bases, leaving 10 bases between the germline ends. CDR3 length: 12 residues. DNA of the CDR3: TGTGCCAGCAGCAGGAGACGGAATGGCTACACCTTC. The encoded protein is CASSRRRNGYTF.

J is TRBJ2-5 and V is TRBV6-5; TRBD2 aligns across 9 bases. The germline gives CDR1 MNHEY, CDR2 SVGAGI. The CDR3 is 15 amino acids. The J segment lost 5 bases and the V segment lost 2 bases, leaving 6 bases of the junction unmatched. CDR3 loop: CASSYVAGGLETQYF. In nucleotides, the CDR3 is TGTGCCAGCAGTTACGTTGCGGGGGGGCTGGAGACCCAGTACTTC.

The gene calls are TRBV19 and TRBJ1-2; 9 nucleotides agree with TRBD1. V dropped 9 bases and J dropped 1; count of bases not matched to a gene: 6. Looked up from germline, CDR1 is LNHDA and CDR2 is SQIVND (reference sequence). The length of the CDR3 is 14 residues. CDR3 coding DNA: TGTGCCAGGGAAGACAGGGGGGATAACTATGGCTACACCTTC. It is translated as CAREDRGDNYGYTF.

V usage is TRBV15 and J usage is TRBJ2-7; maybe TRBD2 (6 bases). V lost 3 bases to trimming and J lost 6 bases, with 12 bases between them. This CDR3 is 13 amino acids long. In germline, CDR1 is LNHNV, CDR2 YYDKDF (reference sequence). This CDR3 reads CATSRGGLFEQYF. The CDR3 nucleotides read TGTGCCACCAGCAGGGGGGGTCTCTTCGAGCAGTACTTC.

The chain carries TRBV11-2 and TRBJ2-1, with 8 bases identical to TRBD2. The J segment lost 0 bases and the V segment lost 5 bases, leaving 6 bases of the junction unmatched. Germline values: CDR1 SGHAT, CDR2 FQNNGV. The CDR3 has 16 amino acids. CDR3: CASSRGGQGSYNEQFF. The CDR3 coding sequence is TGTGCCAGCAGCCGGGGGGGGCAGGGCTCCTACAATGAGCAGTTCTTC.

The V gene is TRBV5-1, the J gene TRBJ1-1; D may be TRBD1 (5 bases). V was trimmed by 0 bases and J by 7 bases, leaving 10 bases between them. The CDR3 spans 13 residues. CDR1 is SGHRS, CDR2 YFSETQ, per germline. This CDR3 is CASSLGRRVEAFF. Here the CDR3 DNA reads TGCGCCAGCAGCTTGGGGCGCAGGGTTGAAGCTTTCTTT.

The rearrangement uses TRBV9 and TRBJ2-5; no clear D. This CDR3 is 15 amino acids long. Germline-derived CDR1 and CDR2 are SGDLS and YYNGEE. Deletions cut 2 bases from V and 1 base from J, with 12 bases between. CDR3 protein: CASSVDSTLQETQYF. The CDR3 DNA follows: TGTGCCAGCAGCGTCGATAGTACCCTCCAAGAGACCCAGTACTTC.

The CDR3 region has the DNA TGTGCCAGCAGTTACAGGTCTAGCGGGGTCACAGATACGCAGTATTTT. Translating it yields CASSYRSSGVTDTQYF. The chain links TRBV6-6 to TRBJ2-3, with 9 positions matching TRBD2. J gave up 2 bases and V 2 bases, and 5 bases lay outside the gene matches. Germline CDR1 reads MNHNY; CDR2 reads SVGAGI (reference sequence). This CDR3 contains 16 residues.

V usage is TRBV5-4 and J usage is TRBJ1-1; 10 bases map to TRBD1. Trimming at V came to 4 bases and at J to 8 bases, leaving 5 bases not matched to a gene. This CDR3 spans 13 amino acids. CDR1 SGHNT and CDR2 YYREEE come from the germline V gene (reference sequence). CDR3 in amino acids: CASSGRDRGEAFF. The CDR3, as DNA: TGTGCCAGCAGCGGCCGGGACAGGGGAGAAGCTTTCTTT.

This chain uses TRBV5-1 with TRBJ2-5, with a weak D call TRBD2 (6 bases). CDR1 is SGHRS and CDR2 is YFSETQ in the germline V gene. The V gene lost 0 bases and the J gene lost 5 bases, with 14 bases spanning the gap. This CDR3 has 15 residues. Here the CDR3 DNA reads TGCGCCAGCAGCTTGGCACTTTTAACTAGCGAGACCCAGTACTTC. Protein: CASSLALLTSETQYF.

This chain joins TRBV29-1 and TRBJ2-1; no definite D call. The ends were cut back, 4 bases at V and 9 bases at J, with 7 bases in the middle. Germline CDR1 and CDR2: SQVTM and ANQGSEA. The CDR3 spans 10 residues. The CDR3 nucleotides are TGCAGCGTTGCATTCCCTGAGCAGTTCTTC. Translating it yields CSVAFPEQFF.

This chain uses TRBV12-5 with TRBJ2-7; D gene ambiguous. This CDR3 is 11 amino acids long. Germline V gene sequence: CDR1 LGHNT, CDR2 FRNRAP. V gave up 3 bases and J gave up 4 bases, with 4 bases separating them. CDR3 region: CASGFSYEQYF. DNA for the CDR3: TGTGCTAGTGGTTTTAGTTACGAGCAGTACTTC.

This chain links TRBV6-1 with TRBJ1-2, with D uncertain. CDR3 length equals 15 residues. Germline values: CDR1 MNHNS, CDR2 SASEGT. V lost 8 bases and J 2 bases, leaving 18 bases between the germline ends. The CDR3 protein is CASGWVGRSNYGYTF. The CDR3, as DNA: TGTGCCAGCGGGTGGGTGGGGAGGTCGAACTATGGCTACACCTTC.

The chain uses TRBV18 and TRBJ2-1; 12 nucleotides match TRBD2. The V and J ends lost 4 bases and 4 bases, in that order; junction bases with no gene match: 5. CDR3 length: 16 amino acids. Germline V gene lookup returns CDR1 KGHSH and CDR2 LQKENI. CDR3 nucleotide sequence: TGTGCCAGCTCACTAGGACTAGCGGGGTTTTACAATGAGCAGTTCTTC. Its protein is CASSLGLAGFYNEQFF.

The chain couples TRBV9 to TRBJ1-4, with no clear D. The V end lost 2 bases, the J end lost 7 bases, and 15 bases lay between the germline ends. Germline V gene sequence: CDR1 SGDLS, CDR2 YYNGEE. CDR3 length: 15 amino acids. This chain's CDR3 is CASSVGSGDGEKLFF. For the CDR3, the DNA is TGTGCCAGCAGCGTCGGGTCCGGAGACGGTGAAAAACTGTTTTTT.

The gene calls are TRBV10-3 and TRBJ1-2; D is possibly TRBD1 (6 bases). The CDR3 spans 17 residues. CDR1 is ENHRY, CDR2 SYGVKD, per germline. The V and J ends lost 6 bases and 1 base respectively, with 21 bases between them. The CDR3 region is CAIRWGPRRNYNYGYTF. CDR3 in DNA: TGTGCCATCAGGTGGGGGCCGAGGAGAAACTATAACTATGGCTACACCTTC.

This clone was detected once. The genes are TRBV6-5 and TRBJ1-1; 9 bases fit TRBD1. The CDR3 spans 13 residues. V gave up 6 bases and J gave up 6 bases; unmatched junction bases: 5. Per germline, CDR1 MNHEY and CDR2 SVGAGI. The CDR3 sequence is CASSGTGRAEAFF. The CDR3 DNA reads TGTGCCAGCAGCGGGACAGGGAGGGCTGAAGCTTTCTTT.

The chain employs TRBV5-8 and TRBJ2-7; 9 bases are shared with TRBD1. This CDR3 has 15 residues. The V gene end was trimmed by 3 bases and the J gene end by 0 bases; junction bases not matched to a gene: 4. Germline loops: CDR1 SGHTS, CDR2 YDEGEE. The CDR3 DNA reads TGTGCCAGCAGCTGGGGACAGGGTGCCTCCTACGAGCAGTACTTC. Translation gives CASSWGQGASYEQYF.

This chain links TRBV6-1 with TRBJ1-2, with 8 bases matching TRBD1. V shed 7 bases and J 7 bases; nucleotides not matched to a gene: 5. Germline assignment: CDR1 MNHNS and CDR2 SASEGT. The CDR3 covers 12 residues. The CDR3 is CASMQGAIGYTF. The CDR3, as DNA: TGTGCCAGCATGCAGGGGGCTATTGGCTACACCTTC.

The rearrangement joins TRBV7-9 to TRBJ2-7; D is perhaps TRBD1 (5 bases). Germline CDR1 and CDR2: SEHNR and FQNEAQ (reference sequence). This CDR3 is built from 14 residues. The V end was cut by 4 bases, the J end by 0 bases, with 10 bases between. CDR3 DNA: TGTGCCAGCAGCTCACAGGAAAGCTCCTACGAGCAGTACTTC. It translates to CASSSQESSYEQYF.

The CDR3 bases are TGTGCCAGCAGCCAAGAACTAGCGGGGGGTCGAGAGACCCAGTACTTC. It is translated as CASSQELAGGRETQYF. The chain uses TRBV14 and TRBJ2-5; 12 bases fit TRBD2. J was trimmed by 4 bases and V by 0 bases; bases with no gene match: 3. Germline V gene sequence: CDR1 SGHDN, CDR2 FVKESK. CDR3 length equals 16 residues.

The V gene is TRBV7-2, the J gene TRBJ2-7; TRBD1 is a possible D gene (5 bases). Deletions cut 7 bases from V and 5 bases from J, with 21 bases between. CDR3 size: 15 residues. CDR1 and CDR2 from the germline V gene are SGHTA and FQGNSA. CDR3 amino acids: CASTATKGQNHEQYF. CDR3 coding DNA: TGTGCCAGCACCGCAACTAAGGGGCAGAACCACGAGCAGTACTTC.

V gene TRBV7-6 combines with J gene TRBJ1-4, with TRBD1 matching over 7 bases. CDR1 is SGHVS and CDR2 is FNYEAQ in the germline V gene. V dropped 1 base and J dropped 4; count of bases not matched to a gene: 3. The CDR3 spans 15 residues. CDR3 DNA: TGTGCCAGCAGCTTAGGACAGGGCCTTAATGAAAAACTGTTTTTT. Protein product: CASSLGQGLNEKLFF.

In its sample, this clone was seen once. This chain connects TRBV27 to TRBJ2-7, with TRBD1 identical over 9 bases. Germline V gene sequence: CDR1 MNHEY, CDR2 SMNVEV (reference sequence). The CDR3 contains 14 residues. The trim removed 5 bases at V and 3 bases at J, leaving 5 bases unmatched. The CDR3 region is CASSRGTGIYEQYF. CDR3 in DNA: TGTGCCAGCAGTAGGGGGACAGGGATCTACGAGCAGTACTTC.

The table lists this clone with a count of one. The J gene is TRBJ2-5, the V gene TRBV5-1, with 7 bases fitting TRBD1. This CDR3 comprises 13 residues. Germline V CDR1 and CDR2: SGHRS, YFSETQ. V was clipped by 2 bases and J by 4 bases; unmatched bases: 2. The CDR3 reads CASSFDRVETQYF. The CDR3 nucleotides read TGCGCCAGCAGCTTTGACAGGGTAGAGACCCAGTACTTC.

The rearrangement joins TRBV2 to TRBJ1-1, with 9 bases identical to TRBD1. Trimming took 6 bases from V and 4 from J; bases not matched to a gene: 15. The germline gives CDR1 SNHLY, CDR2 FYNNEI. The CDR3 loop spans 17 amino acids. This CDR3 reads CASREIDTGGGSTEAFF. The CDR3 DNA reads as TGTGCCAGCAGAGAGATAGATACAGGGGGCGGGAGCACTGAAGCTTTCTTT.

The chain recombines TRBV6-1 with TRBJ2-7; 7 positions agree with TRBD1. V was clipped by 8 bases and J by 9 bases; unmatched bases: 19. Germline CDR1 and CDR2: MNHNS and SASEGT. The CDR3 extends over 15 amino acids. The DNA for the CDR3 is TGTGCCAGCTCCCGGGTAGTCGAGGACCCAGGGGGGCAGTACTTC. It yields the protein CASSRVVEDPGGQYF.

The gene calls are TRBV20-1 and TRBJ1-1; D gene ambiguous. V was clipped by 6 bases and J by 4 bases, with 6 bases between them. This CDR3 has 10 residues. The germline gives CDR1 DFQATT, CDR2 SNEGSKA (reference sequence). The CDR3 loop is CSASRTEAFF. The CDR3 DNA is TGCAGTGCCTCTCGCACTGAAGCTTTCTTT.